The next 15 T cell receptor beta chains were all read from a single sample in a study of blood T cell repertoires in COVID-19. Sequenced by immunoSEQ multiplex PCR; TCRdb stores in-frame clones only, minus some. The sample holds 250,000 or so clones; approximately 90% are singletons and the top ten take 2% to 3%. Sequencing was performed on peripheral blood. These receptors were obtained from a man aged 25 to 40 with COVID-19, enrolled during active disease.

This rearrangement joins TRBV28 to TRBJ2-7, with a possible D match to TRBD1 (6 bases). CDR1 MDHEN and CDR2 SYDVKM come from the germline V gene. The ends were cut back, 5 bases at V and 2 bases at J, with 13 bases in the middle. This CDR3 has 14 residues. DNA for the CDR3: TGTGCCAGCAGTAAAAATTCAGGGGCCTACGAGCAGTACTTC. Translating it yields CASSKNSGAYEQYF.

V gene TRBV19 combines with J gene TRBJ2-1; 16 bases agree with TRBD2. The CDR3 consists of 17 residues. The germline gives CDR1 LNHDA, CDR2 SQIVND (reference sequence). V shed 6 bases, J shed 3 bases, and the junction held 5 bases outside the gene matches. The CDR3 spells CASSVGLAGGYYNEQFF. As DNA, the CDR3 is TGTGCCAGTAGCGTGGGACTAGCGGGAGGGTACTACAATGAGCAGTTCTTC.

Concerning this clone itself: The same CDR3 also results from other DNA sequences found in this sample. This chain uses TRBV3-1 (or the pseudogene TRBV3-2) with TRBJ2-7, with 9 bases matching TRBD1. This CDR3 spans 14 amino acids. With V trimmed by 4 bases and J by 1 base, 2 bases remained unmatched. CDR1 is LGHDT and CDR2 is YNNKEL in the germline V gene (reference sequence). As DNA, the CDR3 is TGTGCCAGCAGCCCGGGACAGGGATCCTACGAGCAGTACTTC. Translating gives CASSPGQGSYEQYF.

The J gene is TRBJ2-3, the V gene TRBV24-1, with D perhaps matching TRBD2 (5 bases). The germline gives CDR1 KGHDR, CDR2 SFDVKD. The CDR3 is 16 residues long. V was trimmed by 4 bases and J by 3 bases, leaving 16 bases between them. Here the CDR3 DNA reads TGTGCCACCAGTGAGGGCCGGGGTTTTGGTACAGATACGCAGTATTTT. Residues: CATSEGRGFGTDTQYF.

CDR3 region: CASSQDEGAASYEQYF. CDR3 DNA: TGTGCCAGCAGCCAAGATGAGGGGGCAGCATCCTACGAGCAGTACTTC. The chain has TRBV14 and TRBJ2-7; TRBD1 agrees at 7 bases. From germline, CDR1 is SGHDN and CDR2 FVKESK. This CDR3 has 16 amino acids. V shed 0 bases, J shed 1 base, and the junction held 6 bases outside the gene matches.

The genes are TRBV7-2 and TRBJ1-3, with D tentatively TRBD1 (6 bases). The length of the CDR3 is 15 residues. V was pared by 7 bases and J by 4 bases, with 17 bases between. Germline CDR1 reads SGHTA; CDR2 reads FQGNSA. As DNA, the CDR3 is TGTGCCAGCACTCAAGCCAGGGGAATCGGAAACACCATATATTTT. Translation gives CASTQARGIGNTIYF.

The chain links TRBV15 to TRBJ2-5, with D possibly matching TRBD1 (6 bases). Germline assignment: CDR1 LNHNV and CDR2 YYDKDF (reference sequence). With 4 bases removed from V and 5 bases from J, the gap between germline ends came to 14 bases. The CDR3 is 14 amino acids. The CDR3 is CATSTPGALETQYF. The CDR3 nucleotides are TGTGCCACCAGCACCCCAGGGGCTTTGGAGACCCAGTACTTC.

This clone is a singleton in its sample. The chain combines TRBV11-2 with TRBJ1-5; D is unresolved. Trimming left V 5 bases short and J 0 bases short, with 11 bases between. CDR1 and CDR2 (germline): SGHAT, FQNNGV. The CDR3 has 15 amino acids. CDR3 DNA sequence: TGTGCCAGCAGCCCCGGAGGACGTAGCAATCAGCCCCAGCATTTT. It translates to CASSPGGRSNQPQHF.

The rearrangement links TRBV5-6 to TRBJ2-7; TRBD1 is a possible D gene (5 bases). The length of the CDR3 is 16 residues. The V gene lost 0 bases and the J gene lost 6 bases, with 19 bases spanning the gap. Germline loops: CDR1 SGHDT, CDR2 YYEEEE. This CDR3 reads CASSLEAGAPFTEQYF. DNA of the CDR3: TGTGCCAGCAGCTTGGAGGCTGGGGCGCCTTTTACCGAGCAGTACTTC.

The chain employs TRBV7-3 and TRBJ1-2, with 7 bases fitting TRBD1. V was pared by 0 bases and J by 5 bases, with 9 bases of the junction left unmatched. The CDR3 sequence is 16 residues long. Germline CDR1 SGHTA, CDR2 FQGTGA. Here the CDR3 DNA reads TGTGCCAGCAGCTTAACGCAGGGGGATTCACGGTATGGCTACACCTTC. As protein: CASSLTQGDSRYGYTF. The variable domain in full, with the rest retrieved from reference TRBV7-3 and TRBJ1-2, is GAGVSQTPSNKVTEKGKYVELRCDPISGHTALYWYRQSLGQGPEFLIYFQGTGAADDSGLPNDRFFAVRPEGSVSTLKIQRTERGDSAVYLCASSLTQGDSRYGYTFGSGTRLTVV.

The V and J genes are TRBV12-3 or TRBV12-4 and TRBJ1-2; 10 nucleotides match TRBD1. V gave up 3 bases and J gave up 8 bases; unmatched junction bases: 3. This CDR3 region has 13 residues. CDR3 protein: CASSLTGGNGYTF. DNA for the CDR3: TGTGCCAGCAGTTTGACAGGGGGCAACGGCTACACCTTC.

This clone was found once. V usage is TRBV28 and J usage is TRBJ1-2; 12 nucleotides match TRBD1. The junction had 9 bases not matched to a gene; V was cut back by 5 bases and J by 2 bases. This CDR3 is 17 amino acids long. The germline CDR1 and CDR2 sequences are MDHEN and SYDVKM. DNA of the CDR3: TGTGCCAGCAGTCGCCGGGACAGGGGGCTACCGAACTATGGCTACACCTTC. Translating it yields CASSRRDRGLPNYGYTF.

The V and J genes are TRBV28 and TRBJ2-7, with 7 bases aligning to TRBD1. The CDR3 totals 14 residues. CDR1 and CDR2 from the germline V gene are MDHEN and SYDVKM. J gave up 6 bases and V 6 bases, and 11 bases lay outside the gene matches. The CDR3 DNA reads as TGTGCCAGCAGCATACAGGGGAACAATTTCGAGCAGTACTTC. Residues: CASSIQGNNFEQYF. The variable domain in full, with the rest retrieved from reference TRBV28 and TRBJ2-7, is DVKVTQSSRYLVKRTGEKVFLECVQDMDHENMFWYRQDPGLGLRLIYFSYDVKMKEKGDIPEGYSVSREKKERFSLILESASTNQTSMYLCASSIQGNNFEQYFGPGTRLTVT.

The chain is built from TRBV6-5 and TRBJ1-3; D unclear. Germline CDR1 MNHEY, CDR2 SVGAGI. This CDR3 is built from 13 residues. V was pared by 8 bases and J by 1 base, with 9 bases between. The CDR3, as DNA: TGTGCCAGCCGCGAGGGTTCTGGAAACACCATATATTTT. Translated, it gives CASREGSGNTIYF.

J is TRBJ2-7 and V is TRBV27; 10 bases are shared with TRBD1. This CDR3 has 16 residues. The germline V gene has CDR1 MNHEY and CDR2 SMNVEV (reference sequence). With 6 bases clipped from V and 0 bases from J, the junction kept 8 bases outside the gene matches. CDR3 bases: TGTGCCAGCAGCCCACGGGGACAGGGGAGCTCCTACGAGCAGTACTTC. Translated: CASSPRGQGSSYEQYF.